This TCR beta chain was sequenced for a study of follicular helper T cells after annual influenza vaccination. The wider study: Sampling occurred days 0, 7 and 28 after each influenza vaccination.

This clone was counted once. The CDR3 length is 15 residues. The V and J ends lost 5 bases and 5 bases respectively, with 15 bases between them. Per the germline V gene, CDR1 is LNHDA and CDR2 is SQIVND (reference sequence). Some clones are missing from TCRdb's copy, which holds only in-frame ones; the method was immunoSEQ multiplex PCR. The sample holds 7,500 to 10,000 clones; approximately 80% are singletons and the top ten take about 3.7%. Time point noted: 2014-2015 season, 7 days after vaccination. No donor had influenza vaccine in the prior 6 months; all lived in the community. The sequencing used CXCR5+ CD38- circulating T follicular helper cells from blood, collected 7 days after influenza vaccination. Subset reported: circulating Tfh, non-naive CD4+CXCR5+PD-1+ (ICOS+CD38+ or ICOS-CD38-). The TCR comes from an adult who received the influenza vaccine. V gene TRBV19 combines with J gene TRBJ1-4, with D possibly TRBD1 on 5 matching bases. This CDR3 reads CASSLGGTINEKLFF. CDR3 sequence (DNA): TGTGCCAGTAGTCTGGGGGGTACCATAAATGAAAAACTGTTTTTT.